This TCR beta chain appears in the sequencing data of a study of blood T cells in healthy people across ages. For the second PCR, which ran for roughly 6 to 11 cycles, a sample-barcoded 5' primer and a J-beta primer mix were used. Template switching added a 12-random-nucleotide identifier to every cDNA molecule. Each CDR3 protein is one row after TCRdb ran MiXCR on the 5' RACE reads. This sample has about 1.4 million distinct CDR3 sequences, with roughly 59% found just once. All donors came from Russia, were Caucasian and healthy, and spanned ages about 6 to 100. This sequence was found in a man aged 18-30 years in good health. Specimen: blood.

In DNA form, the CDR3 reads TGTGCCAGCACCGACCTGGACAGGGGGCTAAGTGAGCAGTTCTTC. Protein: CASTDLDRGLSEQFF. The V gene is TRBV2, the J gene TRBJ2-1; 11 nucleotides align to TRBD1. Looked up from germline, CDR1 is SNHLY and CDR2 is FYNNEI. This CDR3 is built from 15 residues. The V gene end was trimmed by 7 bases and the J gene end by 9 bases; junction bases not matched to a gene: 11.